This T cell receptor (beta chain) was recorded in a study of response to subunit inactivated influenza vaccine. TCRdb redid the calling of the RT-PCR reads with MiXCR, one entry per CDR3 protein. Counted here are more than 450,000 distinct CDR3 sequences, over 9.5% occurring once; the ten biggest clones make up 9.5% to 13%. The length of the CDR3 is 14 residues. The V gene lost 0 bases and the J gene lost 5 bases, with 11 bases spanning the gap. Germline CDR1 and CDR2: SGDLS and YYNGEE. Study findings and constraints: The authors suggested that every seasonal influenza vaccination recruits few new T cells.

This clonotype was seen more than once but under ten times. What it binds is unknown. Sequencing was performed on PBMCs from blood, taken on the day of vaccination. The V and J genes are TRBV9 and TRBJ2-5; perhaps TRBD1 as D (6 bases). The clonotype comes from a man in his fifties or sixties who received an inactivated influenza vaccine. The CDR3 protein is CASSVATGMETQYF. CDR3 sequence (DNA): TGTGCCAGCAGCGTAGCTACAGGGATGGAGACCCAGTACTTC. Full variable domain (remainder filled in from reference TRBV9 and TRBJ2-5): DSGVTQTPKHLITATGQRVTLRCSPRSGDLSVYWYQQSLDQGLQFLIQYYNGEERAKGNILERFSAQQFPDLHSELNLSSLELGDSALYFCASSVATGMETQYFGPGTRLLVL.